This passage covers 15 T cell receptor beta chains from one sample sequenced in a study of shared clonotypes between healthy human individuals. Naive CD8 cells lacked CD45RO and underwent positive selection for CCR7, leaving out terminally differentiated effector memory CD45RA+ cells. Using immunoSEQ multiplex PCR, the repertoire was profiled, and TCRdb retains in-frame clones only, with some absent. The profile covers some 2 million clones, with roughly 94% appearing a single time and more than 0.95% taken by the ten largest. Sequenced input: naive CD8+ T cells sorted from blood. The receptors stem from a man between 18 and 35 years old in good health.

The chain combines TRBV5-6 with TRBJ2-3; D tentatively reads TRBD1 or TRBD2 (6 bases each). From germline, CDR1 is SGHDT and CDR2 YYEEEE. The CDR3 contains 13 residues. Trimming shortened V by 4 bases and J by 7 bases, and 13 bases separated the two germline ends. This CDR3 is CASSLGGGNTQYF. The CDR3 coding sequence is TGTGCCAGCAGCCTCGGAGGGGGAAATACGCAGTATTTT.

The V and J genes are TRBV7-2 and TRBJ1-4, with D maybe TRBD1 (6 bases). The V and J ends lost 6 bases and 6 bases respectively, with 14 bases between them. CDR1 is SGHTA and CDR2 is FQGNSA in the germline V gene. The CDR3 spans 14 residues. Here the CDR3 reads CASSLTTGYEKLFF. The CDR3, as DNA: TGTGCCAGCAGTCTAACTACAGGGTATGAAAAACTGTTTTTT.

The chain recombines TRBV10-3 with TRBJ2-7, with 8 bases aligning to TRBD1. Losses at the gene ends were 11 bases for V and 4 bases for J; bases not matched to a gene: 16. CDR1 ENHRY and CDR2 SYGVKD come from the germline V gene. The CDR3 runs to 15 residues. CDR3 loop: CAPWGRDRSGYEQYF. The DNA of the CDR3 is TGTGCCCCTTGGGGCCGGGACAGGTCGGGGTACGAGCAGTACTTC.

This chain joins TRBV7-9 and TRBJ2-7; unclear D gene. Trimming left V 4 bases short and J 7 bases short, with 14 bases between. Germline assignment: CDR1 SEHNR and CDR2 FQNEAQ (reference sequence). There are 13 residues in the CDR3. The CDR3 DNA reads TGTGCCAGCAGCTGGTCCTTACATGAGGAGCAGTACTTC. As protein: CASSWSLHEEQYF.

The chain employs TRBV7-6 and TRBJ2-5; 7 nucleotides align to TRBD2. V shed 6 bases, J shed 4 bases, and the junction held 14 bases outside the gene matches. Germline V CDR1 and CDR2: SGHVS, FNYEAQ. The CDR3 runs to 16 residues. This CDR3 reads CASSPGREGLGETQYF. In DNA, the CDR3 is TGTGCCAGCAGTCCTGGAAGGGAGGGGTTAGGAGAGACCCAGTACTTC.

V is TRBV27 and J is TRBJ2-6; D is undetermined. CDR3 size: 16 residues. V was shortened by 7 bases and J by 0 bases, with 13 bases between the two germline ends. Germline CDR1 reads MNHEY; CDR2 reads SMNVEV (reference sequence). The CDR3 sequence is CASTLLGISGANVLTF. The CDR3 coding sequence is TGTGCCAGCACCCTACTGGGGATCTCTGGGGCCAACGTCCTGACTTTC.

The chain combines TRBV27 with TRBJ2-3, with 11 bases that match TRBD2. J was trimmed by 0 bases and V by 5 bases; bases with no gene match: 7. The CDR3 is made up of 17 amino acids. Germline CDR1 is MNHEY and CDR2 is SMNVEV (reference sequence). CDR3 bases: TGTGCCAGCAGTCTACTAGCGGGGGCCCAAAGCACAGATACGCAGTATTTT. Translated, it gives CASSLLAGAQSTDTQYF.

This chain uses TRBV4-3 with TRBJ1-2, with a tentative D call TRBD1 (5 bases). This CDR3 contains 15 residues. Trimming took 0 bases from V and 8 from J, leaving 16 bases between them. In germline, CDR1 is LGHNA, CDR2 YSLEER. CDR3 amino acids: CASSQDRGTFQGYTF. The CDR3 nucleotides read TGCGCCAGCAGCCAAGATCGAGGGACCTTCCAGGGCTACACCTTC.

The gene calls are TRBV6-5 and TRBJ1-3; TRBD1 matches at 7 bases. V gave up 4 bases and J gave up 1 base; unmatched junction bases: 4. The CDR3 has 15 residues. The germline V gene has CDR1 MNHEY and CDR2 SVGAGI. The chain's CDR3 is CASSSTGFSGNTIYF. The CDR3 DNA reads as TGTGCCAGCAGTTCGACAGGGTTTTCTGGAAACACCATATATTTT.

Comments on this clone: Different DNA sequences within this sample yield the same CDR3. The J gene is TRBJ1-2, the V gene TRBV6-1, with D perhaps TRBD1 (5 bases). Trimming removed 2 bases at V and 2 bases at J, with 6 bases between. This CDR3 is 13 amino acids long. The germline V gene has CDR1 MNHNS and CDR2 SASEGT. The CDR3 coding sequence is TGTGCCAGCAGTGAAACAGGAAACTATGGCTACACCTTC. Amino acids: CASSETGNYGYTF.

On this clone: The sample holds other DNA sequences that translate to the same CDR3. The V call is TRBV7-9, the J call TRBJ2-7; D unclear. The V end lost 3 bases, the J end lost 3 bases, and 9 bases lay between the germline ends. The CDR3 consists of 13 residues. The germline V gene encodes CDR1 SEHNR and CDR2 FQNEAQ (reference sequence). CDR3 nucleotide sequence: TGTGCCAGCAGCTTTTCCCCCGACTACGAGCAGTACTTC. This translates into CASSFSPDYEQYF.

The gene calls are TRBV4-3 and TRBJ2-7, with 7 nucleotides matching TRBD2. The CDR3 totals 15 residues. The V and J ends lost 0 bases and 3 bases, in that order; junction bases with no gene match: 5. Germline V gene lookup returns CDR1 LGHNA and CDR2 YSLEER. CDR3 sequence reads: CASSQDPGGNYEQYF. In DNA form, the CDR3 reads TGCGCCAGCAGCCAAGACCCCGGGGGGAACTACGAGCAGTACTTC.

In this sample, this clone turned up once. The CDR3 sequence is CASSDYKGEAYNEQFF. The CDR3 DNA sequence: TGCGCCAGCAGCGACTATAAGGGGGAAGCCTACAATGAGCAGTTCTTC. The chain employs TRBV5-1 and TRBJ2-1; tentatively, D is TRBD1 (6 bases). CDR3 size: 16 residues. Germline loops: CDR1 SGHRS, CDR2 YFSETQ. V lost 4 bases and J 2 bases, leaving 16 bases between the germline ends. Looking up the rest from reference TRBV5-1 and TRBJ2-1 gives the full variable domain: KAGVTQTPRYLIKTRGQQVTLSCSPISGHRSVSWYQQTPGQGLQFLFEYFSETQRNKGNFPGRFSGRQFSNSRSEMNVSTLELGDSALYLCASSDYKGEAYNEQFFGPGTRLTVL.

V usage is TRBV19 and J usage is TRBJ2-7, with 10 positions matching TRBD2. CDR3 length: 14 residues. V was clipped by 5 bases and J by 2 bases; unmatched bases: 3. CDR1 and CDR2 from the germline V gene are LNHDA and SQIVND (reference sequence). DNA of the CDR3: TGTGCCAGTAGTTTAACTAGCGGGGCCTACGAGCAGTACTTC. Translated: CASSLTSGAYEQYF.

The chain carries TRBV10-1 and TRBJ2-7; D could derive from TRBD1 or TRBD2 (6 bases each). This CDR3 has 13 amino acids. Germline V gene sequence: CDR1 WNHNN, CDR2 SYGVQD (reference sequence). The V end was cut by 4 bases, the J end by 5 bases, with 12 bases between. The CDR3 coding sequence is TGCGCCAGCAGTGGATTTGGGGGGCACGAGCAGTACTTC. Encoded protein: CASSGFGGHEQYF.